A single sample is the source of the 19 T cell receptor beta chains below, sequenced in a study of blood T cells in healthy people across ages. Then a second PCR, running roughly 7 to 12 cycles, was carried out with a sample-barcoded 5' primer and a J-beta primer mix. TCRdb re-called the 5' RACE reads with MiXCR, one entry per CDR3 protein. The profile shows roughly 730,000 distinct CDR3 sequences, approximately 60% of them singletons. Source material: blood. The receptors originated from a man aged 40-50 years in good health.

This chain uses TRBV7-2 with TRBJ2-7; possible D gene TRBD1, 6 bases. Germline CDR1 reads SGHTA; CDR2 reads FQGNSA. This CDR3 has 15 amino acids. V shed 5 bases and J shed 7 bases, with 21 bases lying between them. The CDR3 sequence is CASSLQGQIANEQYF. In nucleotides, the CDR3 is TGTGCCAGCAGCCTACAGGGCCAGATTGCCAATGAGCAGTACTTC.

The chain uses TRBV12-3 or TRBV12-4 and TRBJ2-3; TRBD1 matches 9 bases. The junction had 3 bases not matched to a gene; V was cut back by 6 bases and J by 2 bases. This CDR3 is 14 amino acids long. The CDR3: CASSGTGSTDTQYF. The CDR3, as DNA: TGTGCCAGCAGCGGGACAGGGTCCACAGATACGCAGTATTTT.

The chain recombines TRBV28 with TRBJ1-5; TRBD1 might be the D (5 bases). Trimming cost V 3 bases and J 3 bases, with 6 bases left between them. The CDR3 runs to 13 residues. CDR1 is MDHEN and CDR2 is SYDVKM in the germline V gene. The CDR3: CASSFRANQPQHF. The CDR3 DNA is TGTGCCAGCAGTTTCAGGGCCAATCAGCCCCAGCATTTT.

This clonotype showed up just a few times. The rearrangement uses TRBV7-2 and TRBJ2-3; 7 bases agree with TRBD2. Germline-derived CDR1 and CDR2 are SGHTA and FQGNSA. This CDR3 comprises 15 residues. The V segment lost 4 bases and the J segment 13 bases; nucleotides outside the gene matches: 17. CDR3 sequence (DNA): TGTGCCAGCAGCTCCGAGACGGCGGGAGATCTGCCTAAGTATTTT. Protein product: CASSSETAGDLPKYF.

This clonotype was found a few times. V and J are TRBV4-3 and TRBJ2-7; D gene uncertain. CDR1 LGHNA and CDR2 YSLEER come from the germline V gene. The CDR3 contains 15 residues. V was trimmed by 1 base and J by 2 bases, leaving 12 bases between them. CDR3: CASSQGVGQTYEQYF. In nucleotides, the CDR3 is TGCGCCAGCAGCCAAGGGGTAGGGCAGACCTACGAGCAGTACTTC.

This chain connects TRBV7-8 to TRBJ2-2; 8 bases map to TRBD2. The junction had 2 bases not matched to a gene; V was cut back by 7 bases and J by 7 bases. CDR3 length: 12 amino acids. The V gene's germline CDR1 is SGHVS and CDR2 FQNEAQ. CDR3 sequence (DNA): TGTGCCAGCACCCTAGCGGGCGGGGAGCTGTTTTTT. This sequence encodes CASTLAGGELFF.

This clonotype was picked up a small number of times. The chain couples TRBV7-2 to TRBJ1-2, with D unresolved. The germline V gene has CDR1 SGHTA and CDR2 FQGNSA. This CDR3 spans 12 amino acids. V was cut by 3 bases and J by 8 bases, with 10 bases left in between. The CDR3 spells CASSLVDFGYTF. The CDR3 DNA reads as TGTGCCAGCAGCTTGGTAGATTTCGGCTACACCTTC.

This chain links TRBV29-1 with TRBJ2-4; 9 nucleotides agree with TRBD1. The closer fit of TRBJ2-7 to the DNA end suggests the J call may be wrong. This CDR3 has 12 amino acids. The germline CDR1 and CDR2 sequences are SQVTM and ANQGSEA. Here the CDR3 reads CSGTGQGYEQYF. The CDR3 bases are TGCAGCGGGACGGGACAGGGCTACGAGCAGTACTTC.

CDR3 amino acids: CASGEYGPTQYF. The DNA for the CDR3 is TGTGCCAGCGGGGAATACGGACCGACCCAGTACTTC. The chain employs TRBV7-2 and TRBJ2-5; no definite D call. V was pared by 8 bases and J by 7 bases, with 14 bases between. The CDR3 length is 12 residues. Germline CDR1 SGHTA, CDR2 FQGNSA.

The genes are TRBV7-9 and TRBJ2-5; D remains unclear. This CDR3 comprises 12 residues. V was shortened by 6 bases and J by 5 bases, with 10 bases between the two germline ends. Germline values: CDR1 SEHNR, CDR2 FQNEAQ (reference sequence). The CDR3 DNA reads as TGTGCCAGCAGTCGCGTCCGGGAGACCCAGTACTTC. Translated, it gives CASSRVRETQYF.

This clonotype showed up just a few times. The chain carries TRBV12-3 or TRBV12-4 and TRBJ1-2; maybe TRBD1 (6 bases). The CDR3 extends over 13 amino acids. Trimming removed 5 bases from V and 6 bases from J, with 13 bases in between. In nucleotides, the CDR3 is TGTGCCAGCAGTCTCCCGGGGGGCAATGGCTACACCTTC. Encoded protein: CASSLPGGNGYTF.

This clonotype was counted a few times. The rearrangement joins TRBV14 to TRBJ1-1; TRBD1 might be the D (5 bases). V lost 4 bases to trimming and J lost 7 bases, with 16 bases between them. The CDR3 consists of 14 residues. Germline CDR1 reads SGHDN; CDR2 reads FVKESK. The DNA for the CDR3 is TGTGCCAGCAGCCGATGGCCGGGACGGGATGAAGCTTTCTTT. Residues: CASSRWPGRDEAFF.

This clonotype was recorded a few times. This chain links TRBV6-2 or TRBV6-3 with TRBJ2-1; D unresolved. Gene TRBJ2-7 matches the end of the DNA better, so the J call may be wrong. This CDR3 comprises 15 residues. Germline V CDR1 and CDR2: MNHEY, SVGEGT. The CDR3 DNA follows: TGTGCCAGCAGAGGTATCGGCCGATTAGACAATGAGCAGTACTTC. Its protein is CASRGIGRLDNEQYF.

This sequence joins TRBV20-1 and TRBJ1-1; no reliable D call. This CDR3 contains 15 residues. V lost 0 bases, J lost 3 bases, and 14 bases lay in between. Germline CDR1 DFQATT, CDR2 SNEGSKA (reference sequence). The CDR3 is CSARDLRRVHTEAFF. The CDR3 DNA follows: TGCAGTGCTAGAGATCTGAGGAGGGTGCACACTGAAGCTTTCTTT.

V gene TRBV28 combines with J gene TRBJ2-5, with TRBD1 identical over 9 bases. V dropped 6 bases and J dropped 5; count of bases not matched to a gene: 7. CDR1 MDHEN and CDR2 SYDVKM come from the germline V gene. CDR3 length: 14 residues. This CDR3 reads CASRSTGGEETQYF. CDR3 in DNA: TGTGCCAGCAGGTCGACAGGGGGTGAGGAGACCCAGTACTTC.

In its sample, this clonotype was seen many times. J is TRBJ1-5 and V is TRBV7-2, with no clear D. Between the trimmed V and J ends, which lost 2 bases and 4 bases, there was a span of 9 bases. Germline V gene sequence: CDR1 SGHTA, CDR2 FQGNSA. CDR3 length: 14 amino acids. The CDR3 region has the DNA TGTGCCAGCAGCTTAAGAGGCAGGAATCAGCCCCAGCATTTT. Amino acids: CASSLRGRNQPQHF.

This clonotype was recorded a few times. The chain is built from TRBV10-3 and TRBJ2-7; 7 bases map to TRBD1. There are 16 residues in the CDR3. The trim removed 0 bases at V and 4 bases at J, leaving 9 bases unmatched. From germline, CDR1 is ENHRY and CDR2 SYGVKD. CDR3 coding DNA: TGTGCCATCAGTGAGTCTTTCCTGGACAGGCGGTACGAGCAGTACTTC. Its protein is CAISESFLDRRYEQYF.

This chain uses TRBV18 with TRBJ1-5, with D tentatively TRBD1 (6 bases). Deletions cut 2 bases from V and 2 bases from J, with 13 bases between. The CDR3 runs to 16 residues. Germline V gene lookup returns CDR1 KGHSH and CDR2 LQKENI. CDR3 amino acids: CASSPDGPGGNQPQHF. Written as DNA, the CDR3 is TGTGCCAGCTCACCAGACGGACCAGGGGGCAATCAGCCCCAGCATTTT.

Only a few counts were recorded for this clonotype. DNA for the CDR3: TGTGCCAGCAGGAGAAAACCGCAGGGCCGATACGAGCAGTACTTC. Protein product: CASRRKPQGRYEQYF. This chain joins TRBV28 and TRBJ2-5; tentatively, D is TRBD1 (5 bases). The J call may not be correct, given that the DNA end is closer to TRBJ2-7. The germline CDR1 and CDR2 sequences are MDHEN and SYDVKM. The CDR3 consists of 15 residues.